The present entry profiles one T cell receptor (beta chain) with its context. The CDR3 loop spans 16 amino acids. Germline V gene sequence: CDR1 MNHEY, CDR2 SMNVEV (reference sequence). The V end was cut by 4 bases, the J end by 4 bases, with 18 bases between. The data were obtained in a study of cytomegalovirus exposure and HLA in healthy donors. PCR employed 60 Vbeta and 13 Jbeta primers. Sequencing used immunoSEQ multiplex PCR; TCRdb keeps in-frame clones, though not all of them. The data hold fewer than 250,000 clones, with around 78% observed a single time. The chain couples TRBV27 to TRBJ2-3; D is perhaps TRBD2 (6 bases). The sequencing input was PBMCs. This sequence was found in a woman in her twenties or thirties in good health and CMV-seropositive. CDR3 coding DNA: TGTGCCAGCAGTTCAATAGCGGTTATACCCCCAGATACGCAGTATTTT. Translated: CASSSIAVIPPDTQYF.